Presented here are 9 T cell receptor beta chains from one specimen sequenced in a study of immune evolution from preneoplasia to lung adenocarcinoma. The data were produced by immunoSEQ multiplex PCR, yet TCRdb's version contains in-frame clones alone and is incomplete. Of around 3,700 clones in the sample, over 80% were seen once. Sequencing used FFPE invasive lung adenocarcinoma tissue. These receptors were obtained from a person aged 65 to 85 with invasive lung adenocarcinoma.

The chain links TRBV29-1 to TRBJ1-5; 10 nucleotides agree with TRBD1. With V trimmed by 5 bases and J by 4 bases, 2 bases remained unmatched. Germline loops: CDR1 SQVTM, CDR2 ANQGSEA. The CDR3 is 13 amino acids. CDR3 coding DNA: TGCAGCGTTCAGGACAGGGGGAATCAGCCCCAGCATTTT. Its translation: CSVQDRGNQPQHF.

The chain recombines TRBV11-2 with TRBJ2-1, with D perhaps matching TRBD2 (5 bases). There are 15 residues in the CDR3. V was cut by 1 base and J by 8 bases, with 15 bases left in between. Germline V gene lookup returns CDR1 SGHAT and CDR2 FQNNGV. CDR3 nucleotide sequence: TGTGCCAGCAGCTTAGTGGGAGATCGATGGGATGAGCAGTTCTTC. This gives the protein CASSLVGDRWDEQFF.

The chain has TRBV5-1 and TRBJ2-7; 8 positions match TRBD1. The V gene end was trimmed by 4 bases and the J gene end by 3 bases; junction bases not matched to a gene: 6. The germline gives CDR1 SGHRS, CDR2 YFSETQ. CDR3 length: 14 residues. The CDR3 sequence: CASSPKDRVYEQYF. CDR3 coding DNA: TGCGCCAGCAGCCCGAAGGACAGGGTCTACGAGCAGTACTTC.

This sequence joins TRBV5-1 and TRBJ1-5, with no clear D. The V gene's germline CDR1 is SGHRS and CDR2 YFSETQ. This CDR3 contains 15 residues. The V end lost 0 bases, the J end lost 6 bases, and 13 bases lay between the germline ends. CDR3 DNA sequence: TGCGCCAGCAGCTTGGATGGTAGAGTCGGTCAGCCCCAGCATTTT. It translates to CASSLDGRVGQPQHF.

J is TRBJ2-7 and V is TRBV28, with D possibly being TRBD2 (5 bases). This CDR3 is 14 amino acids long. Germline CDR1 reads MDHEN; CDR2 reads SYDVKM. V lost 10 bases and J 2 bases, leaving 18 bases between the germline ends. Here the CDR3 reads CATLEPRGAYEQYF. The DNA for the CDR3 is TGTGCCACATTAGAACCACGGGGAGCCTACGAGCAGTACTTC.

The J gene is TRBJ2-2, the V gene TRBV6-1; D uncertain. The CDR3 is made up of 15 amino acids. The germline CDR1 and CDR2 sequences are MNHNS and SASEGT. With 5 bases removed from V and 6 bases from J, the gap between germline ends came to 16 bases. This chain's CDR3 is CASSLEAGWAGELFF. CDR3 sequence (DNA): TGTGCCAGCAGTTTAGAGGCCGGGTGGGCCGGGGAGCTGTTTTTT.

This clone was seen more than once but under ten times. For the CDR3, the DNA is TGCGCCAGCAGCTTGTTACTAGCGGGAGTGGGCTACGAGCAGTACTTC. It yields the protein CASSLLLAGVGYEQYF. This sequence joins TRBV5-1 and TRBJ2-7; 11 bases agree with TRBD2. The V and J ends lost 1 base and 3 bases, in that order; junction bases with no gene match: 6. This CDR3 has 16 amino acids. The germline CDR1 and CDR2 sequences are SGHRS and YFSETQ.

V and J are TRBV10-1 and TRBJ2-3, with TRBD1 matching over 7 bases. The trim removed 0 bases at V and 6 bases at J, leaving 3 bases unmatched. This CDR3 contains 14 residues. Germline values: CDR1 WNHNN, CDR2 SYGVQD (reference sequence). As DNA, the CDR3 is TGCGCCAGCAGTGAGTCACGGGGACAGGATACGCAGTATTTT. The encoded protein is CASSESRGQDTQYF.

The chain recombines TRBV7-9 with TRBJ1-1, with 9 bases matching TRBD1. The CDR3 has 16 residues. V was clipped by 5 bases and J by 2 bases; unmatched bases: 9. CDR1 and CDR2 (germline): SEHNR, FQNEAQ (reference sequence). CDR3 sequence reads: CASSPGQGRYNTEAFF. The CDR3 DNA is TGTGCCAGCAGCCCTGGACAGGGGAGATATAACACTGAAGCTTTCTTT.